This T cell receptor beta chain was retrieved from a study of T-cell memory formation after mild COVID-19. TCR alpha and TCR beta cDNA libraries carrying sample barcodes and UMIs were produced by 5'RACE using constant-segment primers. TCRdb ran MiXCR on the 5' RACE reads and lists one entry per CDR3 protein. The sample yields hundreds of thousands of distinct CDR3 sequences, roughly 17% seen once. This clonotype was counted only a few times. Its antigen is unidentified. Broader study findings: Nothing showed for sure that second-wave clones peaking on day 37 were SARS-CoV-2 specific. Mainly CM and EM harbored the contracting CD4+ clones; mainly EMRA harbored the CD8+ ones. Clones that got smaller from day 15 to 85 had even CD4/CD8, while clones growing later tipped toward CD4+.

The V and J ends lost 2 bases and 10 bases respectively, with 12 bases between them. The germline V gene has CDR1 LGHNA and CDR2 YSLEER. The CDR3 totals 14 residues. Sequencing input: PBMCs or a T cell subset sorted from them (not recorded which). The chain is built from TRBV4-3 and TRBJ1-6; D is possibly TRBD1 (6 bases). The TCR was taken from a man aged 18 to 30 who had mild COVID-19 (a few samples of this study predate the infection). Cell type and time point are not known. The CDR3 protein is CASSQPLRGSPLHF. The CDR3 nucleotides are TGCGCCAGCAGCCAACCCCTCAGGGGATCACCCCTCCACTTT.